This TCR beta chain was obtained from a study of T cells in localized non-small cell lung cancer. Findings and caveats of the study: Sequencing, confined to only one tumor region, leaves heterogeneity possible.

By sample share, this clone is large (0.1 to 1%). Its antigen is still unknown. Germline V lookup: CDR1 MNHGY, CDR2 SAAAGT. The CDR3 totals 12 residues. V shed 2 bases and J shed 10 bases, with 11 bases lying between them. Sequenced by immunoSEQ multiplex PCR; TCRdb stores in-frame clones only, minus some. The table records a few hundred clones, approximately 22% of them present only once. The source material was lung tumor tissue, sampled before any cancer treatment. The rearrangement uses TRBV6-8 and TRBJ1-1; D possibly corresponds to TRBD1 (5 bases). This sequence originates from a male donor at least 60 years old with stage II lung adenocarcinoma. This chain's CDR3 is CASSYTGVGAFF. The CDR3 region has the DNA TGTGCCAGCAGTTACACAGGAGTAGGAGCTTTCTTT.